This TCR beta chain was documented in a study of blood T cells in healthy people across ages. Alongside a J-beta primer mix, a sample-barcoded 5' primer served in a second PCR lasting about 6 to 11 cycles. Using its own MiXCR run on the 5' RACE reads, TCRdb lists one record per CDR3 protein. This sample has more than 500,000 distinct CDR3 sequences, with 25% to 30% found just once. Germline CDR1 is DFQATT and CDR2 is SNEGSKA (reference sequence). Trimming cost V 3 bases and J 1 base, with 16 bases left between them. The CDR3 totals 16 residues. Study-wide points: A roughly linear age-dependent decrease characterized TCR beta diversity per million T cells. Because donor CMV status was unknown, expanded clonotype changes were possibly confounded.

This clonotype was observed a handful of times. What it binds is unknown. The TCR sequence derives from an older woman in good health. The chain recombines TRBV20-1 with TRBJ2-1, with D perhaps matching TRBD2 (6 bases). Sequencing was done on a sample of blood. The CDR3 region is CSASGGRVGSYNEQFF. As DNA, the CDR3 is TGCAGTGCTAGCGGGGGACGAGTCGGGTCCTACAATGAGCAGTTCTTC.